These T cell receptor beta chains were read from a single sample in a study of shared clonotypes between healthy human individuals. Sequenced by immunoSEQ multiplex PCR; TCRdb stores in-frame clones only, minus some. The sample holds 2,500,000 or so clones, more than 85% seen once. Sequencing was performed on naive CD4+ T cells from PBMCs. These receptors all come from a man aged 18 to 29 in good health. Some clones in this sample may be carry-over from other donors' samples. CDR3s include the opening cysteine and the closing phenylalanine or tryptophan.

v_call | cdr3_aa
TRBV7-8 | CASSLTTPRGEQFF
TRBV5-4 | CASSSTAYVEQFF
TRBV5-1 | CASSRAGAWDTEAFF
TRBV19 | CATWDRFTGELFF
TRBV25-1 | CASSELTYGYTF
TRBV5-1 | CASSLGPGWFNEQFF
TRBV7-2 | CASSSGGFNEQFF
TRBV7-2 | CASSMAGGGSYNEQFF
TRBV14 | CASSQGVGGRADTQYF
TRBV15 | CATSRGTDGYTF
TRBV2 | CASSPDSSKETQYF
TRBV16 | CASSQSWGYTF
TRBV28 | CASGGAAFF
TRBV28 | CASSQPTVSLRYNSPLHF
TRBV28 | CASSFYRDRGSKNIQYF
TRBV5-1 | CASSLAVKETQYF
TRBV6-1 | CASSVGDRNYEQYF
TRBV28 | CASSPSRGSEQYF
TRBV18 | CASSPRLGSGTEAFF
TRBV6-6 | CASAGGAPATNEKLFF
TRBV18 | CASAAELQRGNNEQFF
TRBV7-8 | CASSLVGSSFGTEAFF
TRBV19 | CASSIPQVAEQFF
TRBV5-1 | CASSLTGGGGQPQHF
TRBV7-2 | CASSTPPSGTQYF
TRBV29-1 | CSVGPDRNYGYTF
TRBV2 | CASSVSGINEKLFF
TRBV27 | CASSSPGGDTQYF
TRBV9 | CASSPLGAGKKDEQFF
TRBV5-5 | CASSLDIYNEQFF
TRBV6-1 | CASSGGPKETQYF
TRBV6-6 | CASIQPLAGRSYEQYF
TRBV10-3 | CAISALAGVYEQYF
TRBV30 | CAWSPRDRGLVEAFF
TRBV29-1 | CSVFWEEAFF
TRBV5-1 | CASSLDRRSSYEQYF
TRBV11-2 | CASSPGQGYNQPQHF
TRBV9 | CASSVGGSGPQETQYF
TRBV7-2 | CASSWNPGQSSYEQYF
TRBV7-2 | CASSLLWQSNQPQHF
TRBV7-2 | CASNLAIYQETQYF
TRBV13 | CASSLVWDRDKIYPGANVLTF
TRBV7-2 | CASSFSTEETQYF
TRBV18 | CASSPQLGQIYEQYF
TRBV5-1 | CASSLGGTGIYEQYF
TRBV11-3 | CASSLGIEAFF
TRBV27 | CASSTRTGDTEAFF
TRBV5-4 | CASSADMGNEKLFF
TRBV2 | CASRLQQGYEQYF
TRBV9 | CASSVRGTPVQQNEKLFF
TRBV28 | CASRLSTDTQYF
TRBV7-2 | CASSFLRGPGYGYTF
TRBV7-9 | CASSNREDYGYTF
TRBV11-2 | CASSLGGTGELFF
TRBV29-1 | CSAVVTYEQYF